The source of this T cell receptor (beta chain) is a study of PD-1 blockade in classical Hodgkin lymphoma. Study-wide points: Reports indicated that newly diagnosed patients had lower baseline TCR diversity than healthy donors did.

The V gene's germline CDR1 is KGHSH and CDR2 LQKENI. Losses at the gene ends were 3 bases for V and 5 bases for J; bases not matched to a gene: 3. There are 14 residues in the CDR3. Using immunoSEQ multiplex PCR, the repertoire was profiled, and TCRdb retains in-frame clones only, with some absent. The repertoire has some 34,000 clones, about 89% of them found once; the top ten carry 0.2% to 0.25%. Sample time point: newly diagnosed, previously untreated cHL patient sample. Magnetic negative selection was used to purify CD4+ T cells from PBMCs that had been thawed. Concerning this clone itself: Its antigen remains unidentified.

The chain has TRBV18 and TRBJ2-2; TRBD1 aligns across 7 bases. The sequenced sample was CD4+ T cells from blood. This TCR was recovered from a human donor with classical Hodgkin lymphoma. CDR3 residues: CASSPGQSTGELFF. DNA for the CDR3: TGTGCCAGCTCACCGGGACAGTCGACCGGGGAGCTGTTTTTT.